This T cell receptor (beta chain) was captured in a study of blood T cell repertoires in COVID-19. Overall study: The samples span acute and convalescent COVID-19 from the United States, Italy and Spain. PBMCs, B-cell-depleted T cells, or T cells were the source of the cDNA or gDNA that made up the material.

V was trimmed by 4 bases and J by 1 base, leaving 15 bases between them. The CDR3 extends over 16 amino acids. Germline CDR1 reads SGHDT; CDR2 reads YYEEEE. This clone was detected only a few times. Source study methods: For nucleated cells, counts were estimated from reference gene primer amplification. Method: immunoSEQ multiplex PCR; TCRdb's copy keeps in-frame clones and lacks some. V and J calls and clone size follow that table, whereas D and trimming were derived from the DNA. The sample includes around 150,000 clones, under 90% of them seen just once. All enrollees were roughly 18 to 100 years old and from roughly 22 US areas.

The chain employs TRBV5-6 and TRBJ2-1, with D maybe TRBD2 (6 bases). Sequencing input: PBMCs or T cells enriched from blood (not recorded which). The TCR comes from a woman aged 55-69 years who had recovered from COVID-19. The CDR3 coding sequence is TGTGCCAGCAGCACCGGAGGGCCCCAGTCCTACAATGAGCAGTTCTTC. This sequence encodes CASSTGGPQSYNEQFF.